This entry lists 17 T cell receptor beta chains sequenced from one sample in a study of OX40 agonist ivuxolimab in advanced cancers. The table came from immunoSEQ multiplex PCR; TCRdb's copy has only in-frame clones and leaves some out. Seen here are 95,000 to 100,000 clones, around 80% observed once, and the top ten hold around 5.5%. The input for sequencing was CD4+ or CD8+ T cells sorted from blood, taken in a trial of the OX40 agonist ivuxolimab. The receptors shown here come from an adult with an advanced solid tumor such as melanoma, head and neck, liver or kidney cancer.

The chain links TRBV5-8 to TRBJ1-2; possible D gene TRBD1, 5 bases. This CDR3 is built from 12 residues. Germline V gives CDR1 SGHTS, CDR2 YDEGEE. Trimming cost V 0 bases and J 5 bases, with 5 bases left between them. Here the CDR3 DNA reads TGTGCCAGCAGCTTGGGACAGTATGGCTACACCTTC. This translates into CASSLGQYGYTF.

This rearrangement joins TRBV6-5 to TRBJ1-2; the D is unclear. This CDR3 has 13 amino acids. The germline V gene encodes CDR1 MNHEY and CDR2 SVGAGI. The V gene lost 2 bases and the J gene lost 8 bases, with 12 bases spanning the gap. CDR3 in DNA: TGTGCCAGCAGTTACGGCCAGACCTGGGGCTACACCTTC. Its translation is CASSYGQTWGYTF.

The sample holds a few counts of this clone. The CDR3 loop is CASSGSAGGKTEAFF. CDR3 in DNA: TGCGCCAGCAGCGGCTCCGCGGGGGGCAAAACTGAAGCTTTCTTT. The chain links TRBV5-1 to TRBJ1-1, with D possibly being TRBD1 (6 bases). V shed 4 bases and J shed 5 bases, with 18 bases lying between them. This CDR3 is built from 15 residues. Per the germline V gene, CDR1 is SGHRS and CDR2 is YFSETQ.

V and J are TRBV14 and TRBJ1-4; D remains ambiguous. V shed 4 bases and J shed 8 bases, with 14 bases lying between them. Looked up from germline, CDR1 is SGHDN and CDR2 is FVKESK. The length of the CDR3 is 14 residues. The CDR3 coding sequence is TGTGCCAGCAGCCCCCGATGGGGAAGCGAAAAACTGTTTTTT. Amino acids: CASSPRWGSEKLFF.

The chain is built from TRBV6-1 and TRBJ2-3; TRBD2 aligns across 7 bases. The CDR3 runs to 16 residues. V trimming: 2 bases; J trimming: 2 bases; junction bases outside the gene matches: 7. CDR1 MNHNS and CDR2 SASEGT come from the germline V gene. The CDR3 DNA sequence: TGTGCCAGCAGTGAAAGGGGAGCGGGACTCACAGATACGCAGTATTTT. This translates into CASSERGAGLTDTQYF.

V usage is TRBV5-6 and J usage is TRBJ1-1; possible D gene TRBD1, 5 bases. CDR1 and CDR2 (germline): SGHDT, YYEEEE. V lost 0 bases and J lost 3, with 6 bases in between. The CDR3 is 13 amino acids. CDR3 sequence: CASSLVRDTEAFF. Written as DNA, the CDR3 is TGTGCCAGCAGCTTGGTCAGGGACACTGAAGCTTTCTTT.

This clone was seen only once. V is TRBV5-1 and J is TRBJ2-2, with TRBD2 identical over 8 bases. The junction had 3 bases not matched to a gene; V was cut back by 0 bases and J by 5 bases. Germline CDR1 SGHRS, CDR2 YFSETQ. The CDR3 runs to 15 residues. The CDR3 loop reads CASSLETGGTGELFF. In DNA, the CDR3 is TGCGCCAGCAGCTTGGAGACGGGAGGGACCGGGGAGCTGTTTTTT.

This chain links TRBV5-6 with TRBJ1-3; unclear D gene. From germline, CDR1 is SGHDT and CDR2 YYEEEE. V was trimmed by 0 bases and J by 2 bases, leaving 9 bases between them. This CDR3 is built from 15 residues. CDR3 DNA sequence: TGTGCCAGCAGCTTGGCCAAGGAGACTGGAAACACCATATATTTT. It encodes CASSLAKETGNTIYF.

This chain connects TRBV5-1 to TRBJ2-7; TRBD2 matches 7 bases. The junction had 14 bases not matched to a gene; V was cut back by 0 bases and J by 2 bases. Germline V gene sequence: CDR1 SGHRS, CDR2 YFSETQ. CDR3 length: 18 amino acids. CDR3 bases: TGCGCCAGCAGCTTGGACCCCAGGGCGGGCGGGAGCACCTACGAGCAGTACTTC. As protein: CASSLDPRAGGSTYEQYF. The full variable domain, completed using reference TRBV5-1 and TRBJ2-7, is KAGVTQTPRYLIKTRGQQVTLSCSPISGHRSVSWYQQTPGQGLQFLFEYFSETQRNKGNFPGRFSGRQFSNSRSEMNVSTLELGDSALYLCASSLDPRAGGSTYEQYFGPGTRLTVT.

This clone was seen a single time. The V and J genes are TRBV19 and TRBJ1-4, with D maybe TRBD1 (5 bases). This CDR3 contains 14 residues. Germline V gene sequence: CDR1 LNHDA, CDR2 SQIVND (reference sequence). Trimming took off 3 bases at V and 2 bases at J, with 7 bases between the two ends. In nucleotides, the CDR3 is TGTGCCAGTAGTATGGAGGGGACTAATGAAAAACTGTTTTTT. Its protein is CASSMEGTNEKLFF.

This clone was counted a single time. The chain couples TRBV5-6 to TRBJ1-4; tentative D call: TRBD1 (6 bases). V was clipped by 4 bases and J by 0 bases, with 10 bases between them. Germline V CDR1 and CDR2: SGHDT, YYEEEE. The CDR3 is 15 residues long. CDR3 region: CASSPSGATNEKLFF. The CDR3 DNA reads TGTGCCAGCAGCCCCTCAGGGGCAACTAATGAAAAACTGTTTTTT.

V is TRBV29-1 and J is TRBJ1-2; 7 bases fit TRBD1. V trimming: 2 bases; J trimming: 4 bases; junction bases outside the gene matches: 1. This CDR3 spans 12 amino acids. The germline gives CDR1 SQVTM, CDR2 ANQGSEA. CDR3 region: CSVESGGYGYTF. The CDR3 DNA is TGCAGCGTTGAATCAGGGGGCTATGGCTACACCTTC.

The rearrangement uses TRBV4-2 and TRBJ2-3; 13 bases line up with TRBD2. The CDR3 contains 17 residues. Germline V gene data show CDR1 as LGHNA and CDR2 as YNFKEQ. V lost 4 bases to trimming and J lost 3 bases; unmatched junction nucleotides: 7. In DNA, the CDR3 is TGTGCCAGCAGCCTTGGACTAGCGGGAGAGAAGACAGATACGCAGTATTTT. It specifies CASSLGLAGEKTDTQYF.

This clone has just one count. V usage is TRBV30 and J usage is TRBJ1-6, with D unclear. CDR3 length: 17 amino acids. The V gene lost 2 bases and the J gene lost 0 bases, with 14 bases spanning the gap. Germline V gives CDR1 GTSNPN, CDR2 SVGIG (reference sequence). The CDR3 region is CAWSPGRSSSYNSPLHF. Here the CDR3 DNA reads TGTGCCTGGAGTCCCGGACGGTCGAGCTCCTATAATTCACCCCTCCACTTT.

The chain employs TRBV15 and TRBJ2-1; TRBD2 aligns across 8 bases. V shed 4 bases and J 0 bases; nucleotides not matched to a gene: 5. This CDR3 is built from 16 residues. Germline CDR1 reads LNHNV; CDR2 reads YYDKDF (reference sequence). In nucleotides, the CDR3 is TGTGCCACCAGCACCTTGAGCGGGAGCTCCTACAATGAGCAGTTCTTC. This translates into CATSTLSGSSYNEQFF. The complete variable domain, with remaining parts taken from reference TRBV15 and TRBJ2-1, reads DAMVIQNPRYQVTQFGKPVTLSCSQTLNHNVMYWYQQKSSQAPKLLFHYYDKDFNNEADTPDNFQSRRPNTSFCFLDIRSPGLGDTAMYLCATSTLSGSSYNEQFFGPGTRLTVL.

The V gene is TRBV9, the J gene TRBJ2-7; D perhaps matches TRBD2 (5 bases). The CDR3 consists of 14 residues. V was shortened by 0 bases and J by 6 bases, with 13 bases between the two germline ends. Germline-derived CDR1 and CDR2 are SGDLS and YYNGEE. The CDR3 DNA reads as TGTGCCAGCAGCGTAGATCCAGGAGGAGGCGAGCAGTACTTC. As protein: CASSVDPGGGEQYF. The whole variable domain, remainder taken from reference TRBV9 and TRBJ2-7, is DSGVTQTPKHLITATGQRVTLRCSPRSGDLSVYWYQQSLDQGLQFLIQYYNGEERAKGNILERFSAQQFPDLHSELNLSSLELGDSALYFCASSVDPGGGEQYFGPGTRLTVT.

The J gene is TRBJ2-3, the V gene TRBV7-8; D is unresolved. CDR1 and CDR2 from the germline V gene are SGHVS and FQNEAQ. The CDR3 sequence is 14 residues long. With 1 base removed from V and 3 bases from J, the gap between germline ends came to 8 bases. CDR3 nucleotides: TGTGCCAGCAGCTTAGGCCCCTCAACAGATACGCAGTATTTT. Its translation: CASSLGPSTDTQYF.